One sample yielded the 20 T cell receptor beta chains listed below, sequenced in a study of blood T cell repertoires in COVID-19 (dated by TCRdb to 2018 to 2020). Libraries came from the immunoSEQ multiplex PCR assay. The table was pulled from immuneACCESS by TCRdb, which kept in-frame rearrangements only. Such tables lose some clones; where checked, under half of the loss comes from unresolved V genes, and the rest has no known cause. The sample contains 200,000 to 250,000 clones, 80% to 85% of them found a single time. Roughly 2.4% of the sample is taken by the ten largest. What was sequenced was peripheral blood. All receptors derive from an older woman with acute or convalescent COVID-19.

The chain recombines TRBV19 with TRBJ1-5; a possible D gene is TRBD1 (5 bases). Trimming took off 8 bases at V and 5 bases at J, with 13 bases between the two ends. This CDR3 has 13 residues. Germline lookup yields CDR1 LNHDA and CDR2 SQIVND (reference sequence). CDR3 sequence: CASATREDQPQHF. The CDR3 bases are TGTGCCAGTGCAACCAGGGAGGATCAGCCCCAGCATTTT.

This chain joins TRBV5-1 and TRBJ2-7; tentatively, D is TRBD2 (6 bases). V was trimmed by 0 bases and J by 0 bases, leaving 19 bases between them. Germline V gives CDR1 SGHRS, CDR2 YFSETQ. The CDR3 is made up of 18 amino acids. CDR3 sequence: CASSLDTSWRGFSYEQYF. CDR3 bases: TGCGCCAGCAGCTTGGATACATCTTGGAGGGGTTTCTCCTACGAGCAGTACTTC.

V usage is TRBV19 and J usage is TRBJ2-7; D is possibly TRBD1 (6 bases). Deletions cut 5 bases from V and 3 bases from J, with 17 bases between. The CDR3 is 15 amino acids. Germline V CDR1 and CDR2: LNHDA, SQIVND (reference sequence). CDR3 bases: TGTGCCAGTAGTCGATCAACAGTAGGGGGCTACGAGCAGTACTTC. Residues: CASSRSTVGGYEQYF. Supplemented by reference TRBV19 and TRBJ2-7, the full variable domain reads DGGITQSPKYLFRKEGQNVTLSCEQNLNHDAMYWYRQDPGQGLRLIYYSQIVNDFQKGDIAEGYSVSREKKESFPLTVTSAQKNPTAFYLCASSRSTVGGYEQYFGPGTRLTVT.

V gene TRBV5-1 combines with J gene TRBJ1-2; D remains ambiguous. The V gene's germline CDR1 is SGHRS and CDR2 YFSETQ. The germline V and J ends were trimmed by 1 base and 8 bases, with 12 bases remaining between them. This CDR3 contains 13 residues. This CDR3 is CASSLNGERGYTF. Here the CDR3 DNA reads TGCGCCAGCAGCTTGAACGGGGAAAGGGGCTACACCTTC.

The CDR3 DNA follows: TGTGCCAGCAGCCAAGCCCTTACCGGGTATGGCTACACCTTC. Translated, it gives CASSQALTGYGYTF. V usage is TRBV4-2 and J usage is TRBJ1-2, with unresolved D. The CDR3 is 14 amino acids. V was pared by 1 base and J by 5 bases, with 11 bases between. Per the germline V gene, CDR1 is LGHNA and CDR2 is YNFKEQ.

The V call is TRBV5-1, the J call TRBJ1-2, with 9 bases that match TRBD1. The CDR3 totals 15 residues. With V trimmed by 4 bases and J by 5 bases, 9 bases remained unmatched. From germline, CDR1 is SGHRS and CDR2 YFSETQ. CDR3 loop: CASSPSPGQGYGYTF. DNA of the CDR3: TGCGCCAGCAGCCCAAGCCCCGGACAGGGGTATGGCTACACCTTC.

This chain connects TRBV6-6 to TRBJ2-5; maybe TRBD2 (7 bases). The CDR3 loop spans 14 amino acids. Trimming took 5 bases from V and 5 from J, leaving 15 bases between them. Germline V gene sequence: CDR1 MNHNY, CDR2 SVGAGI (reference sequence). CDR3 nucleotide sequence: TGTGCCAGCAGTCCCAAGGGGGGGTTCGAGACCCAGTACTTC. Translation: CASSPKGGFETQYF.

This clone was seen once. The V and J genes are TRBV24-1 and TRBJ2-3, with D perhaps matching TRBD2 (6 bases). CDR1 and CDR2 (germline): KGHDR, SFDVKD. This CDR3 spans 13 amino acids. Between the trimmed V and J ends, which lost 5 bases and 1 base, there was a span of 6 bases. The chain's CDR3 is CATSAGGTDTQYF. CDR3 nucleotides: TGTGCCACCAGTGCGGGGGGCACAGATACGCAGTATTTT.

V is TRBV7-2 and J is TRBJ2-1, with TRBD2 identical over 15 bases. V was pared by 3 bases and J by 8 bases, with 8 bases of the junction left unmatched. The CDR3 covers 17 residues. Germline CDR1 reads SGHTA; CDR2 reads FQGNSA. DNA of the CDR3: TGTGCCAGCAGCTTCCTGCCGGGACTAGCGGGGGGTTATGAGCAGTTCTTC. This encodes CASSFLPGLAGGYEQFF.

The chain uses TRBV6-6 and TRBJ1-1; D call uncertain. Germline-derived CDR1 and CDR2 are MNHNY and SVGAGI (reference sequence). The V end lost 8 bases, the J end lost 4 bases, and 20 bases lay between the germline ends. CDR3 length: 15 residues. The CDR3 nucleotides read TGTGCCAGCTCCGACTTGAGTAGGGAGGCCACTGAAGCTTTCTTT. It is translated as CASSDLSREATEAFF.

The rearrangement uses TRBV3-1 (or the pseudogene TRBV3-2) and TRBJ1-1, with TRBD1 as a possible D gene (6 bases). Germline CDR1 LGHDT, CDR2 YNNKEL (reference sequence). The CDR3 is made up of 13 amino acids. V was clipped by 6 bases and J by 4 bases, with 12 bases between them. CDR3 region: CASRPGEATEAFF. In nucleotides, the CDR3 is TGTGCCAGCAGGCCAGGGGAAGCCACTGAAGCTTTCTTT.

The chain combines TRBV4-3 with TRBJ1-6; 8 nucleotides agree with TRBD1. The CDR3 is 19 amino acids. Germline V gene lookup returns CDR1 LGHNA and CDR2 YSLEER. Losses at the gene ends were 1 base for V and 3 bases for J; bases not matched to a gene: 11. The CDR3 region is CASSQVPLGQGNYNSPLHF. The CDR3 DNA follows: TGCGCCAGCAGCCAAGTCCCCCTTGGACAGGGAAACTATAATTCACCCCTCCACTTT.

This clone was seen once. The V call is TRBV11-2, the J call TRBJ2-7; D not resolved. V lost 5 bases, J lost 2 bases, and 4 bases lay in between. Germline CDR1 reads SGHAT; CDR2 reads FQNNGV. CDR3 length equals 11 residues. The CDR3 here is CASSTTYEQYF. CDR3 DNA: TGTGCCAGCAGCACAACCTACGAGCAGTACTTC.

The chain couples TRBV5-4 to TRBJ1-6; possibly TRBD1 for D (6 bases). The CDR3 consists of 16 residues. Germline CDR1 and CDR2: SGHNT and YYREEE (reference sequence). V was pared by 1 base and J by 5 bases, with 13 bases between. The DNA for the CDR3 is TGTGCCAGCAGCTTGTTCAGGGGCATCAATAATTCACCCCTCCACTTT. Its protein is CASSLFRGINNSPLHF.

The chain links TRBV5-6 to TRBJ2-1; 7 bases are a match to TRBD2. With 4 bases clipped from V and 7 bases from J, the junction kept 20 bases outside the gene matches. The germline gives CDR1 SGHDT, CDR2 YYEEEE. The CDR3 is 18 residues long. The CDR3 bases are TGTGCCAGCAGCCCTCAACTTGCGGGACTACACACATCGAATGAGCAGTTCTTC. Translated: CASSPQLAGLHTSNEQFF.

This chain joins TRBV20-1 and TRBJ2-3; 7 nucleotides align to TRBD2. V dropped 3 bases and J dropped 1; count of bases not matched to a gene: 4. This CDR3 has 14 residues. Germline V lookup: CDR1 DFQATT, CDR2 SNEGSKA (reference sequence). CDR3: CSASVTSGTDTQYF. As DNA, the CDR3 is TGCAGTGCTAGTGTTACTAGCGGCACAGATACGCAGTATTTT.

The genes are TRBV7-2 and TRBJ2-1, with 7 positions matching TRBD1. The germline V gene has CDR1 SGHTA and CDR2 FQGNSA. The CDR3 loop spans 16 amino acids. The V gene end was trimmed by 3 bases and the J gene end by 4 bases; junction bases not matched to a gene: 9. The CDR3 bases are TGTGCCAGCAGCTTCGGGTCGGGACAGATGTACAATGAGCAGTTCTTC. Residues: CASSFGSGQMYNEQFF.

CDR3 amino acids: CASSQRYYRTGAYEQYF. CDR3 DNA sequence: TGTGCCAGCTCACAACGATATTACCGGACAGGGGCCTACGAGCAGTACTTC. The chain recombines TRBV18 with TRBJ2-7, with 9 positions matching TRBD1. Germline V gives CDR1 KGHSH, CDR2 LQKENI. J was trimmed by 2 bases and V by 4 bases; bases with no gene match: 12. The CDR3 has 17 amino acids.

V usage is TRBV27 and J usage is TRBJ1-1; possibly TRBD1 for D (6 bases). Per the germline V gene, CDR1 is MNHEY and CDR2 is SMNVEV (reference sequence). V gave up 5 bases and J gave up 4 bases, with 20 bases separating them. The CDR3 extends over 16 amino acids. The CDR3 loop reads CASSLNMIQTGTEAFF. The CDR3 DNA sequence: TGTGCCAGCAGTCTGAATATGATTCAGACAGGCACTGAAGCTTTCTTT.

The CDR3 protein is CAWSVEGRSGYTF. Here the CDR3 DNA reads TGTGCCTGGAGTGTCGAGGGTAGAAGCGGCTACACCTTC. V is TRBV30 and J is TRBJ1-2; D not certain. This CDR3 is 13 amino acids long. Trimming left V 0 bases short and J 8 bases short, with 13 bases between. Germline CDR1 reads GTSNPN; CDR2 reads SVGIG (reference sequence).